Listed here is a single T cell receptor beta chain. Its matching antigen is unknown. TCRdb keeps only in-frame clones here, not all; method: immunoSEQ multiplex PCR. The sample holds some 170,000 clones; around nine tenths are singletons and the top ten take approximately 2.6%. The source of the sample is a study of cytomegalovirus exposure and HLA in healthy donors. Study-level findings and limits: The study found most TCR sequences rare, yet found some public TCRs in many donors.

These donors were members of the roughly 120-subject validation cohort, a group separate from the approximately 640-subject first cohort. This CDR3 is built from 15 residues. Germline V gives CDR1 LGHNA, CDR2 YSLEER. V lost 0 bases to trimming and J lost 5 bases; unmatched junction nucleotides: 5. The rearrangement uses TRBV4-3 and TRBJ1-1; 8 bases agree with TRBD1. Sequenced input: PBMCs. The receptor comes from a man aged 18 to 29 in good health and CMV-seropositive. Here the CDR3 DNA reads TGCGCCAGCAGCCAAGATAAGGACAGGGTGACTGAAGCTTTCTTT. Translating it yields CASSQDKDRVTEAFF.